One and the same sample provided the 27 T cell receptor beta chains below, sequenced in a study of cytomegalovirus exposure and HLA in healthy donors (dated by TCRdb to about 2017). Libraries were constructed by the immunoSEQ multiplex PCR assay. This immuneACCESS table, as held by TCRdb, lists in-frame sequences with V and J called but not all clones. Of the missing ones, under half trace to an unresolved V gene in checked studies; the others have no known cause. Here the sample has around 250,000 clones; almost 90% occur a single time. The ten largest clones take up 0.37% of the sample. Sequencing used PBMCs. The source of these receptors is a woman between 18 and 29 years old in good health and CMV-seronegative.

The chain's CDR3 is CASSLAGAGNQPQHF. The CDR3 DNA sequence: TGTGCCAGCAGCTTAGCTGGGGCGGGGAATCAGCCCCAGCATTTT. The chain carries TRBV11-2 and TRBJ1-5, with D tentatively TRBD1 (5 bases). CDR3 size: 15 residues. V lost 1 base, J lost 4 bases, and 11 bases lay in between. The germline CDR1 and CDR2 sequences are SGHAT and FQNNGV.

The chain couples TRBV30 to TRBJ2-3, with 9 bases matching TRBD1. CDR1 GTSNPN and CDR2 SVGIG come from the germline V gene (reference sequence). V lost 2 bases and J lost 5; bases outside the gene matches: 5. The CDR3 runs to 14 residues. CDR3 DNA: TGTGCCTGGAGTTTCGGGACAGGGATAGATACGCAGTATTTT. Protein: CAWSFGTGIDTQYF.

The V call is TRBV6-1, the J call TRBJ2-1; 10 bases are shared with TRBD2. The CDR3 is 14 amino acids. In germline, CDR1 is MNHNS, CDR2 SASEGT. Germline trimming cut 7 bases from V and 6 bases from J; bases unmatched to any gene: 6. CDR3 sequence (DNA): TGTGCCAGCAAAACGGGACTAGCGCGCAATGAGCAGTTCTTC. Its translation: CASKTGLARNEQFF.

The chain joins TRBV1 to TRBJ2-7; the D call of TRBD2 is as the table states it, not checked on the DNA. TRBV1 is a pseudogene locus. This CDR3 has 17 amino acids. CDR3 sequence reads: CTSSQESGRPSSYEQYV. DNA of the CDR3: TGCACCAGCAGCCAAGAGAGTGGCAGGCCTAGCTCCTACGAGCAGTACGTC.

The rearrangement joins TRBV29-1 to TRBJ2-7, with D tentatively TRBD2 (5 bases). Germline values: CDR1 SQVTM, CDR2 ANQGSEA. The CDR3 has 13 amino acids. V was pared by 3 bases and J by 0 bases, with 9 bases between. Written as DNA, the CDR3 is TGCAGCGTTGAGAGCGGCAGCTCCTACGAGCAGTACTTC. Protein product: CSVESGSSYEQYF.

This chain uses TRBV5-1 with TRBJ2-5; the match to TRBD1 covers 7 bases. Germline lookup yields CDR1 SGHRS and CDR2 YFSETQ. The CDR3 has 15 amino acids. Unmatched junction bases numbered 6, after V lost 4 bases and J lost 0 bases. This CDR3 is CASSTGQMYQETQYF. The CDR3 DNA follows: TGCGCCAGCAGCACGGGACAGATGTACCAAGAGACCCAGTACTTC.

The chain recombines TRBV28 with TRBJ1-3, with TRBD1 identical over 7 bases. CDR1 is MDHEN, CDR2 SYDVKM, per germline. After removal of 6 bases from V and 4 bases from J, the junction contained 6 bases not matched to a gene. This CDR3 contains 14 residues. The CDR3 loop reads CASSAPGQGNTIYF. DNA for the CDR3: TGTGCCAGCAGCGCACCGGGACAGGGAAACACCATATATTTT.

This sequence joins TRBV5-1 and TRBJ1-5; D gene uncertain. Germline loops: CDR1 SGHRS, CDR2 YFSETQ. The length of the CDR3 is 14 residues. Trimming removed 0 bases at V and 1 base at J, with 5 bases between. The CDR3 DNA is TGCGCCAGCAGCTTGGGAGAGAGCAATCAGCCCCAGCATTTT. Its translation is CASSLGESNQPQHF.

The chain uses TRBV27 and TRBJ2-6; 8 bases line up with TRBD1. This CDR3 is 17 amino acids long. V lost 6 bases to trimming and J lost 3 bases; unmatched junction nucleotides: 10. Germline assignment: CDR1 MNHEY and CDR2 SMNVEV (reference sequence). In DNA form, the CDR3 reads TGTGCCAGCAGGGCAGGGGGCGCGATAGGTGGGGCCAACGTCCTGACTTTC. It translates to CASRAGGAIGGANVLTF.

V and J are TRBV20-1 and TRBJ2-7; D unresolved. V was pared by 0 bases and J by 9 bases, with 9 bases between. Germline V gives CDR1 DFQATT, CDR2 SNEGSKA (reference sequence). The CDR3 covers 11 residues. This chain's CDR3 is CSARDVSVQYF. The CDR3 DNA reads TGCAGTGCTAGAGATGTCAGCGTGCAGTACTTC.

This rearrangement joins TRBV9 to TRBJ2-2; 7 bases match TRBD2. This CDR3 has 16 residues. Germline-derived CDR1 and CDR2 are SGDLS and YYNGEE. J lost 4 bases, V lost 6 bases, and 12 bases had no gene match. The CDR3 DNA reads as TGTGCCAGCACCCCAATGTCGCGGGGGATCACCGGGGAGCTGTTTTTT. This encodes CASTPMSRGITGELFF.

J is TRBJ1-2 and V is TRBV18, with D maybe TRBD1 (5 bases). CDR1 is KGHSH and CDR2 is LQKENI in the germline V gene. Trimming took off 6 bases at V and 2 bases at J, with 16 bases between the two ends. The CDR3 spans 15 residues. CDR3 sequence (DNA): TGTGCCAGCTCCTTAGGACGTCAGGGAAACTATGGCTACACCTTC. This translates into CASSLGRQGNYGYTF.

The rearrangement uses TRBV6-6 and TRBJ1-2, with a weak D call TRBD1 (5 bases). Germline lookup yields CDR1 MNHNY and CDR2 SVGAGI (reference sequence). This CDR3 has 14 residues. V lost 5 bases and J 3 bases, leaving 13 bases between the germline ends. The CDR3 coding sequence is TGTGCCAGCAGTGGACTGGGACTTGACTATGGCTACACCTTC. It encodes CASSGLGLDYGYTF.

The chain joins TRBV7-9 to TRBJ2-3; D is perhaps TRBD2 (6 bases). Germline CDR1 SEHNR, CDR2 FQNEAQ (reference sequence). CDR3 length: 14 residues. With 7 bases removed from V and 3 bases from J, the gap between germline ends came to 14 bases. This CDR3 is CASIRGIGTDTQYF. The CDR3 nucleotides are TGTGCCAGCATTCGGGGGATCGGGACAGATACGCAGTATTTT.

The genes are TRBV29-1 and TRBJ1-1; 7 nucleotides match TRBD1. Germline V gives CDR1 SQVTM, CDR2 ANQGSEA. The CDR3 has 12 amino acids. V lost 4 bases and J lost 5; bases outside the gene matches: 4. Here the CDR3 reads CSVGDRGTEAFF. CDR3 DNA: TGCAGCGTTGGGGACAGAGGGACTGAAGCTTTCTTT.

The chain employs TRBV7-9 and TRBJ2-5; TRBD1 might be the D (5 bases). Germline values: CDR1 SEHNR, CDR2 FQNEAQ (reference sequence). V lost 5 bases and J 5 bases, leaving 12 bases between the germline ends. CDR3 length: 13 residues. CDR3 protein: CASSPAGRETQYF. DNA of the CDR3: TGTGCCAGCAGCCCCGCAGGGCGGGAGACCCAGTACTTC.

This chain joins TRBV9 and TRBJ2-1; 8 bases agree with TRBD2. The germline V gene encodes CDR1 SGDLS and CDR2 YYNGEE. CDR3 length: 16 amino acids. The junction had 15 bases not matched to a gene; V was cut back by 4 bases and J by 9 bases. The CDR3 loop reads CASSTPGLGAVSEQFF. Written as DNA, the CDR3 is TGTGCCAGCAGCACCCCGGGACTAGGGGCAGTTAGTGAGCAGTTCTTC.

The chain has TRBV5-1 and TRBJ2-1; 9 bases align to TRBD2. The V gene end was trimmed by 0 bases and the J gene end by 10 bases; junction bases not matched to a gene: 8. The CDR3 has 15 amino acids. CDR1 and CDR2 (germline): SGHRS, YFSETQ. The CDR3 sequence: CASSLEGGGAREQFF. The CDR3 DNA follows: TGCGCCAGCAGCTTGGAAGGCGGGGGGGCTCGAGAGCAGTTCTTC.

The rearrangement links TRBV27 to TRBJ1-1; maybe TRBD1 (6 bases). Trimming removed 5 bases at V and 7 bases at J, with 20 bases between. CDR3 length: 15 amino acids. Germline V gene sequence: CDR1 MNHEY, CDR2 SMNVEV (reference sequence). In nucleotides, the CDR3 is TGTGCCAGCAGTGTTACAGGGAGCCCAACCCATGAAGCTTTCTTT. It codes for CASSVTGSPTHEAFF.

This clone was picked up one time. CDR3 in DNA: TGTGCCAGTAGACCGCGGGGGAACTCCTACAATGAGCAGTTCTTC. Amino acids: CASRPRGNSYNEQFF. The chain employs TRBV19 and TRBJ2-1, with 7 bases fitting TRBD2. Looked up from germline, CDR1 is LNHDA and CDR2 is SQIVND (reference sequence). Losses at the gene ends were 6 bases for V and 0 bases for J; bases not matched to a gene: 5. The CDR3 has 15 residues. Full variable domain (missing parts from reference TRBV19 and TRBJ2-1): DGGITQSPKYLFRKEGQNVTLSCEQNLNHDAMYWYRQDPGQGLRLIYYSQIVNDFQKGDIAEGYSVSREKKESFPLTVTSAQKNPTAFYLCASRPRGNSYNEQFFGPGTRLTVL.

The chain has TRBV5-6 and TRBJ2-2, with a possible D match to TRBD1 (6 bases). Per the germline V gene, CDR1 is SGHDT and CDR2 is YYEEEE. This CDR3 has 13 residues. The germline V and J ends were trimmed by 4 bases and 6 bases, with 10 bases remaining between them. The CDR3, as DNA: TGTGCCAGCAGCCCCAGGGGTTCCGGGGAGCTGTTTTTT. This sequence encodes CASSPRGSGELFF.

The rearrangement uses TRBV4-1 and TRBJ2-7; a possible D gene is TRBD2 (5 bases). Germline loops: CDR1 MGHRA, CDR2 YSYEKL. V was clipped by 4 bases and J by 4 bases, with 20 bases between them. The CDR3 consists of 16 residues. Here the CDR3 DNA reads TGCGCCAGCAGCCCCGGAGAACTAGTCAAAACTTACGAGCAGTACTTC. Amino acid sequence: CASSPGELVKTYEQYF.

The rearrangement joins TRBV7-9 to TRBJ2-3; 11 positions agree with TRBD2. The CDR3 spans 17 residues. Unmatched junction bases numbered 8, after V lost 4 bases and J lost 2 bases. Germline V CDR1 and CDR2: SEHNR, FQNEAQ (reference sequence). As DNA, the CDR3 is TGTGCCAGCAGCTCCCAGCGACTAGCGGGGAACACAGATACGCAGTATTTT. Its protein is CASSSQRLAGNTDTQYF.

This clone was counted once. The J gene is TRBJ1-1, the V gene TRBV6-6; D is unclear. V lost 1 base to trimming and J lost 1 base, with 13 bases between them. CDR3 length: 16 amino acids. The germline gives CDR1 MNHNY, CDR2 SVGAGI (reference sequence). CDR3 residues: CASSYLRASGNTEAFF. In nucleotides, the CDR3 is TGTGCCAGCAGTTACTTGAGGGCAAGTGGGAACACTGAAGCTTTCTTT.

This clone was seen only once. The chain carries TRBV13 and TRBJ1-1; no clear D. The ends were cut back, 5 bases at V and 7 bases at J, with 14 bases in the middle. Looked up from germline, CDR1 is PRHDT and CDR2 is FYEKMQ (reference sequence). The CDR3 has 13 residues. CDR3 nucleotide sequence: TGTGCCAGCAGCCCCAGAGGTGTCAGTGAAGCTTTCTTT. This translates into CASSPRGVSEAFF.

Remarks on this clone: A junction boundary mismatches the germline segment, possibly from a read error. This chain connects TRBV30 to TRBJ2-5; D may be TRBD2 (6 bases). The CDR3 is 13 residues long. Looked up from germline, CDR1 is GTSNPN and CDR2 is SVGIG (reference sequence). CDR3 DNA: TGTGCCTGGGCCGCAACTAGCCAAGGGACCCAGTACTTC. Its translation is CAWAATSQGTQYF.

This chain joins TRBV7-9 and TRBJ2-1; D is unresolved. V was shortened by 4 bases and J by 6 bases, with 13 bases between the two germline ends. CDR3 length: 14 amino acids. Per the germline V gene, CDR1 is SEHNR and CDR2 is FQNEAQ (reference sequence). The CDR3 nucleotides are TGTGCCAGCAGCTCAACGTCCCAGTTCAATGAGCAGTTCTTC. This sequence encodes CASSSTSQFNEQFF.